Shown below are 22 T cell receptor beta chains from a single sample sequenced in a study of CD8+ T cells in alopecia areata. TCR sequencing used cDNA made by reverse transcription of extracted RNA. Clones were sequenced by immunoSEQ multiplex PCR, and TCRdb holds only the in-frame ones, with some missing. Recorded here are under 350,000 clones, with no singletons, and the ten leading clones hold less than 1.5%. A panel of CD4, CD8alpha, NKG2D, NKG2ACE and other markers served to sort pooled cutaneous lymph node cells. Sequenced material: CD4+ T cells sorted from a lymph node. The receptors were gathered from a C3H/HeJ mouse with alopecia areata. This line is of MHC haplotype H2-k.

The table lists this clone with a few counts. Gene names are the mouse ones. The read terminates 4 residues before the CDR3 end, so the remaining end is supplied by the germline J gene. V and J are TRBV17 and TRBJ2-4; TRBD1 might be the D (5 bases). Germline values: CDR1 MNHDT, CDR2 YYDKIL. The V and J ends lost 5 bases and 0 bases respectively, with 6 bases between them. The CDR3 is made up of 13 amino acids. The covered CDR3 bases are TGTGCTAGCAGTGACAGAAGTCAAAAC. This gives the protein CASSDRSQN. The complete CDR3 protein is CASSDRSQNTLYF.

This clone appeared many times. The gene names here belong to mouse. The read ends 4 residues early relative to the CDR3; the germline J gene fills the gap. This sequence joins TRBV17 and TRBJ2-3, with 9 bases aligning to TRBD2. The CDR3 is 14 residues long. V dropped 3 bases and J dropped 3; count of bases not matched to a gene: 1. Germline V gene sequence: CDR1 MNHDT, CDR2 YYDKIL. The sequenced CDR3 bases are TGTGCTAGCAGTAGCACTGGGGGGGCAGAA. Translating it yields CASSSTGGAE. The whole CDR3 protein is CASSSTGGAETLYF. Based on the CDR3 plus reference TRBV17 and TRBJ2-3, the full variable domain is DTTVKQNPRYKLARVGKPVNLICSQTMNHDTMYWYQKKPNQAPKLLLFYYDKILNREADTFEKFQSSRPNNSFCSLYIGSAGLEYSAMYLCASSSTGGAETLYFGSGTRLTVL.

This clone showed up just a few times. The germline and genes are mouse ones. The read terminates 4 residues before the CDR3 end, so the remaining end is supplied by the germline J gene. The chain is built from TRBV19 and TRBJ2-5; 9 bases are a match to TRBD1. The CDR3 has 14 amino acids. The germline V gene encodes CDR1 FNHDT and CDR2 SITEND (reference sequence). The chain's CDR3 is CASSIRQGEDTQYF. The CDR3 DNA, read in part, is TGTGCCAGCAGTATAAGACAGGGGGAAGAC.

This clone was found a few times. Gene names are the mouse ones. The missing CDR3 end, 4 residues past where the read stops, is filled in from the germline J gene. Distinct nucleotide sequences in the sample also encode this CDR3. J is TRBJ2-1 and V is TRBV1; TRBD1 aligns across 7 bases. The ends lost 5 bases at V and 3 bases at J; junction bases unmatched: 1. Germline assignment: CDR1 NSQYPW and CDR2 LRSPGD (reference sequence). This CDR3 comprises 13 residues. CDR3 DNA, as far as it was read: TGCACCTGCAGTAGGGACAGCTATGCT. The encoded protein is CTCSRDSYA. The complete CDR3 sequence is CTCSRDSYAEQFF.

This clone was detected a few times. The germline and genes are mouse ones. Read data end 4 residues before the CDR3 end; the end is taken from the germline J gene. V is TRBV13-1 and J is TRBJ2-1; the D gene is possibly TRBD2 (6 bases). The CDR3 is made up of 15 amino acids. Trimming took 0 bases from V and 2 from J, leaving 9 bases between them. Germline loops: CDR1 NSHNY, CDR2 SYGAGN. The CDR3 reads CASSDADWYYAEQFF. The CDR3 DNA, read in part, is TGTGCCAGCAGTGATGCAGACTGGTACTATGCT.

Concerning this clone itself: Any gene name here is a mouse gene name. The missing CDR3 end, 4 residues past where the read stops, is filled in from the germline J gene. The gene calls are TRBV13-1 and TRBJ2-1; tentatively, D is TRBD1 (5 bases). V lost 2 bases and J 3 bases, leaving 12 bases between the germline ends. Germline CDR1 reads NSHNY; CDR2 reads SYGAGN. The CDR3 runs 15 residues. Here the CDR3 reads CASSEQDKIYAEQFF. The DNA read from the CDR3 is TGTGCCAGCAGTGAACAGGACAAAATCTATGCT.

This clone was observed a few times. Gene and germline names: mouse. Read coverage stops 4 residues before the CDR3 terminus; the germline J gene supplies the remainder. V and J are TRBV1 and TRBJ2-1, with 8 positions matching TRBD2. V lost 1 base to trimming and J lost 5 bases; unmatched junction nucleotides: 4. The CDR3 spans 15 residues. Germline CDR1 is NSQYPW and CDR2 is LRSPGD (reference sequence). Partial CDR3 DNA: TGCACCTGCAGTGCAGCTGGGGGGTCCCATGCT. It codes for CTCSAAGGSHA. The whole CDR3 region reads CTCSAAGGSHAEQFF.

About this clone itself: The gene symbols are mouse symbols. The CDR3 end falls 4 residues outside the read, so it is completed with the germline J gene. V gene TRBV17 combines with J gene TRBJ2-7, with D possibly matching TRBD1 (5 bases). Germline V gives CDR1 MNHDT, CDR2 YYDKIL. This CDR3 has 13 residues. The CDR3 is CASSPRRGDEQYF. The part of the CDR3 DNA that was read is TGTGCTAGCAGCCCCCGGAGAGGGGAT.

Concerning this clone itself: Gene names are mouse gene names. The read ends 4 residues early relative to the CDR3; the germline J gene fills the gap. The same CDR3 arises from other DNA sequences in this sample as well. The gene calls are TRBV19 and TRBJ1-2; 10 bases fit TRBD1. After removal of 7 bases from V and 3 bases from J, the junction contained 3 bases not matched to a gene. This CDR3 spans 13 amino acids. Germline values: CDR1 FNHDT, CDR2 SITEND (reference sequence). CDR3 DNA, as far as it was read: TGTGCCAGCTCTGGACAGGGGGACTCC. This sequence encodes CASSGQGDS. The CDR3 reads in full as CASSGQGDSDYTF. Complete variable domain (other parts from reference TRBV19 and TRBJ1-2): GGIITQTPKFLIGQEGQKLTLKCQQNFNHDTMYWYRQDSGKGLRLIYYSITENDLQKGDLSEGYDASREKKSSFSLTVTSAQKNEMAVFLCASSGQGDSDYTFGSGTRLLVI.

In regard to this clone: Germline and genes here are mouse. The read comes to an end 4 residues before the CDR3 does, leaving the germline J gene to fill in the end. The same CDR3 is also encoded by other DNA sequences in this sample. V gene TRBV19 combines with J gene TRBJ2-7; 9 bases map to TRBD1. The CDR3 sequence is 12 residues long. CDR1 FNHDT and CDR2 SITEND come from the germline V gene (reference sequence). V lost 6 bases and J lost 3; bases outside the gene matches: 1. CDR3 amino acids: CASKGQGYEQYF. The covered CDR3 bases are TGTGCCAGCAAGGGACAGGGCTAT.

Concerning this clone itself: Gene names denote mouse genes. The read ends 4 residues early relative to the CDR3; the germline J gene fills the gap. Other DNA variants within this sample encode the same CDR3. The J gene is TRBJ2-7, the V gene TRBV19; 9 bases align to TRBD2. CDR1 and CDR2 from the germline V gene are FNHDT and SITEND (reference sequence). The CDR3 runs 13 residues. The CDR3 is CASSRTGAYEQYF. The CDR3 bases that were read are TGTGCCAGCAGTCGGACTGGGGCGTAT. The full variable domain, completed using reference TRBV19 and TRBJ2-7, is GGIITQTPKFLIGQEGQKLTLKCQQNFNHDTMYWYRQDSGKGLRLIYYSITENDLQKGDLSEGYDASREKKSSFSLTVTSAQKNEMAVFLCASSRTGAYEQYFGPGTRLTVL.

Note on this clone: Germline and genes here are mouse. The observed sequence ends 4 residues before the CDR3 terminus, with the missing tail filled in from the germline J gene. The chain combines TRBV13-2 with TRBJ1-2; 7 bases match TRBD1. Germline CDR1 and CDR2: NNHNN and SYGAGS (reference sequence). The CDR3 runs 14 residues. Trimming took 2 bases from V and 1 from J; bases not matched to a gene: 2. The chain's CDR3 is CASGEGQLNSDYTF. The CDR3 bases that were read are TGTGCCAGCGGTGAGGGACAGTTAAACTCC.

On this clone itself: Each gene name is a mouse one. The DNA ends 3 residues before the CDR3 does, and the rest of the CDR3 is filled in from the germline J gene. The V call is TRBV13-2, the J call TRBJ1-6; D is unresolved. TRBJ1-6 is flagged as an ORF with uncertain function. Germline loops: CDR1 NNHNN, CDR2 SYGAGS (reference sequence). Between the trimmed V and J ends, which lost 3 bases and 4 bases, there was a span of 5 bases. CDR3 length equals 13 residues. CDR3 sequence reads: CASGATYNSPLYF. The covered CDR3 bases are TGTGCCAGCGGTGCGACTTATAATTCGCCC.

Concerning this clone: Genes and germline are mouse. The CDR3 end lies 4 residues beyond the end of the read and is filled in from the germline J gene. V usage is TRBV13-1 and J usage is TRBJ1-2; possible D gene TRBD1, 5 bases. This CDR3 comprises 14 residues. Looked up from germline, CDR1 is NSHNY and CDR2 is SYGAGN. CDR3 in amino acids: CASSDPRTGGDYTF. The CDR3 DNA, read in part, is TGTGCCAGCAGTGACCCCCGGACGGGGGGC.

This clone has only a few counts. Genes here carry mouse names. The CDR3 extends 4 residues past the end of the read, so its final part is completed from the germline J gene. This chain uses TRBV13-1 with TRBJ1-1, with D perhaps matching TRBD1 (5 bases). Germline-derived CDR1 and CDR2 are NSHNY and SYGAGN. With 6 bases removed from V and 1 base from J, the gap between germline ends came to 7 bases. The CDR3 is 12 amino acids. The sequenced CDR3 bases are TGTGCCAGCAACGGACAAAACACA. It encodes CASNGQNT. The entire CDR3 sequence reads CASNGQNTEVFF.

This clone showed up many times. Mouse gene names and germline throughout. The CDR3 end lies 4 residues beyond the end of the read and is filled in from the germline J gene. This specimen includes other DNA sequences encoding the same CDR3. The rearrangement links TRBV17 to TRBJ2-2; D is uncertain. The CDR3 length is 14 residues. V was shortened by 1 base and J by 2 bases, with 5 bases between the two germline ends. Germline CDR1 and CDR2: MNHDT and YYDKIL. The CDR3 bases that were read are TGTGCTAGCAGTAGAGGCCAGAACACCGGG. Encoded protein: CASSRGQNTG. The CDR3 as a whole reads CASSRGQNTGQLYF.

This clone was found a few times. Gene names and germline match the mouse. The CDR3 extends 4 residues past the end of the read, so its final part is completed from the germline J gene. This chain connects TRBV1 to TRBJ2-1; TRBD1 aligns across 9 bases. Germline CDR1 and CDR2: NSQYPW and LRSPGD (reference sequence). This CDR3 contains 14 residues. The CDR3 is CTCSALGQGAEQFF. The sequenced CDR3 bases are TGCACCTGCAGTGCATTGGGACAGGGCGCT.

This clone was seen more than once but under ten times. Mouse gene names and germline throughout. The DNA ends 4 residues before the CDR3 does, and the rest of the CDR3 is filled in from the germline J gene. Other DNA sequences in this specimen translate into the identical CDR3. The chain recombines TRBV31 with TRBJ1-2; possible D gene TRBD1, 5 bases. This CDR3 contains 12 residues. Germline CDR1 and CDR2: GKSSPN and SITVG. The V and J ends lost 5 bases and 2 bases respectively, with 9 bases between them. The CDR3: CAWDRGNSDYTF. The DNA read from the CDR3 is TGTGCCTGGGACAGAGGGAACTCC.

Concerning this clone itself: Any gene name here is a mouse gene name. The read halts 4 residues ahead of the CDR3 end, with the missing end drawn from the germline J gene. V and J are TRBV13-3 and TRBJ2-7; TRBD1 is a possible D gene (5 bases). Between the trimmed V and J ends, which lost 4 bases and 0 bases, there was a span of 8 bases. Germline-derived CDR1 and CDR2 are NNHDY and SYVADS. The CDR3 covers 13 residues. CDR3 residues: CASSPRGSYEQYF. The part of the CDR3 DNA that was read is TGTGCCAGCAGTCCGAGGGGCTCCTAT.

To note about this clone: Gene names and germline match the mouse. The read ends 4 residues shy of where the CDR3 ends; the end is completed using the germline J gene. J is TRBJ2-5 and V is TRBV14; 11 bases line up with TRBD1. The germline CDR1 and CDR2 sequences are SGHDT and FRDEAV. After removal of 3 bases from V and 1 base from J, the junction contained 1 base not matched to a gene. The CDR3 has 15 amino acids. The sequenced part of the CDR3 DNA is TGTGCCAGCAGTTGGGACAGGGGGGACCAAGAC. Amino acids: CASSWDRGDQD. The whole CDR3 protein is CASSWDRGDQDTQYF.

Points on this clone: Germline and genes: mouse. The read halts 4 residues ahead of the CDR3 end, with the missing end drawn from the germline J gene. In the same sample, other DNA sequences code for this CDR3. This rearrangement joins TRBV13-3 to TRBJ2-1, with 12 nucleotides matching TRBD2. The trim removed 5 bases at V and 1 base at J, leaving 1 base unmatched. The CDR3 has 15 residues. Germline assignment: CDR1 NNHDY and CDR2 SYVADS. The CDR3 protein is CASSGLGGNYAEQFF. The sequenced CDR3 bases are TGTGCCAGCAGCGGACTGGGGGGGAACTATGCT.

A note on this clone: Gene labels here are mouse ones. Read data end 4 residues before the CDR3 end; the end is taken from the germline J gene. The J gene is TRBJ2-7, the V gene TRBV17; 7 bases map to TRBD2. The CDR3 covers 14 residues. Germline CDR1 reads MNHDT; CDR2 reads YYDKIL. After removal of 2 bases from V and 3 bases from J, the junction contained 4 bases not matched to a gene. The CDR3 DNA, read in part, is TGTGCTAGCAGTAGATCTGGGGGAGGCTAT. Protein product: CASSRSGGGY. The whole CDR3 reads CASSRSGGGYEQYF.